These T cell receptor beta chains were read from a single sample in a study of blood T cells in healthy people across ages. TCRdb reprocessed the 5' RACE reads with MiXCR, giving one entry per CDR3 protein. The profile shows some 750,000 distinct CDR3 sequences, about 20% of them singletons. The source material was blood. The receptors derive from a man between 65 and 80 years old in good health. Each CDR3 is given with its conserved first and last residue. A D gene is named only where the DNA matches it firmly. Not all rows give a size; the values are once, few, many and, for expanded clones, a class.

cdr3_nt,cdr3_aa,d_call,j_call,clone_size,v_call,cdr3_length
TGCACCCCCTGGGGACAGGGTGGCTACACCTTC,CTPWGQGGYTF,TRBD1,TRBJ1-2,NA,TRBV20-1,11
TGTGCTAGCAGCTTACCCCTAAATGAGCAGTTCTTC,CASSLPLNEQFF,NA,TRBJ2-1,NA,TRBV7-7,12
TGTGCCAGCAGCTTAATTTCTGGACAGGGCATCAATGAGCAGTTCTTC,CASSLISGQGINEQFF,TRBD1,TRBJ2-1,once,TRBV12-3/TRBV12-4,16
TGTGCCAGCAGCTTAGATCCGGGCGGGAGCACAGATACGCAGTATTTT,CASSLDPGGSTDTQYF,NA,TRBJ2-3,few,TRBV11-2,16
TGTGCCAGCAGCTCTGACAGGCGCCCTTATAATTCACCCCTCCACTTT,CASSSDRRPYNSPLHF,NA,TRBJ1-6,many,TRBV12-3/TRBV12-4,16
TGTGCCAGCAGTTTATTGGTACATCCCTTCTACGAGCAGTACTTC,CASSLLVHPFYEQYF,NA,TRBJ2-7,NA,TRBV28,15
TGCAGCGTTGTACGGACAGGGCCTTTGGAGACCCAGTACTTC,CSVVRTGPLETQYF,TRBD1,TRBJ2-5,NA,TRBV29-1,14
TGTGCCAGCAGCGTAGGATGGGGGCGCGAGCAGTACTTC,CASSVGWGREQYF,NA,TRBJ2-7,NA,TRBV9,13
TGTGCCAGCAGCTTAATATGGGGCGATGAGCAGTTCTTC,CASSLIWGDEQFF,NA,TRBJ2-1,NA,TRBV13,13
TGCGCCAGCAGCCACAGGGGGAATGAAAAACTGTTTTTT,CASSHRGNEKLFF,TRBD1,TRBJ1-4,many,TRBV4-3,13
TGCAGTAGTGTCAGTCAAGAGACCCAGTACTTC,CSSVSQETQYF,NA,TRBJ2-5,few,TRBV20-1,11
TGCAGCGTACAAACCGGGACAGGGGGCCCTGGGGCCAACGTCCTGACTTTC,CSVQTGTGGPGANVLTF,TRBD1,TRBJ2-6,NA,TRBV29-1,17
TGTGCCAGTAAAACAGGACGGGAGAGGTACAATGAGCAGTTCTTC,CASKTGRERYNEQFF,NA,TRBJ2-1,NA,TRBV19,15
TGTGCCAGCTCACCGAGTACCGGTGGCGGCGTGTCCACTCCTGGGGCCAACGTCCTGACTTTC,CASSPSTGGGVSTPGANVLTF,NA,TRBJ2-6,few,TRBV18,21
TGTGCCAGCACCTGGGGCCTCGCAGAATGGGACAGGGCCTCCTACGAGCAGTACTTC,CASTWGLAEWDRASYEQYF,TRBD1,TRBJ2-7,NA,TRBV12-3/TRBV12-4,19
TGTGCCAGCACCCTGGACAACTCCGATGGCTACACCTTC,CASTLDNSDGYTF,NA,TRBJ1-2,few,TRBV12-3/TRBV12-4,13
TGTGCCATCAGTGCAGGACAGGGTTCGGTTCAGCCCCAGCATTTT,CAISAGQGSVQPQHF,TRBD1,TRBJ1-5,NA,TRBV10-3,15
TGTGCCAGCAGCTCACTCCGGAACACTGAAGCTTTCTTT,CASSSLRNTEAFF,NA,TRBJ1-1,many,TRBV11-1,13
TGTGCCAGCACGGGCCCTCTGGGCAACAATGAGCAGTTCTTC,CASTGPLGNNEQFF,NA,TRBJ2-1,NA,TRBV2,14
TGCAGTGCTACGGCCGGATGGAGGGCAATTTCCTACAATGAGCAGTTCTTC,CSATAGWRAISYNEQFF,NA,TRBJ2-1,NA,TRBV20-1,17
TGTGCCACCCATTTTCAGAATACGCAGTATTTT,CATHFQNTQYF,NA,TRBJ2-3,NA,TRBV24-1,11
TGTGCCAGCATGACGACAAATGTCTACGAGCAGTACTTC,CASMTTNVYEQYF,NA,TRBJ2-7,few,TRBV12-3/TRBV12-4,13
TGTGCCAGCAGCTTGGGCTTACTGAGAGAACAGTTCTTC,CASSLGLLREQFF,NA,TRBJ2-1,few,TRBV7-2,13
TGTGCCAGCAGCGATACCGGGACAAACTACGAGCAGTACTTC,CASSDTGTNYEQYF,NA,TRBJ2-7,many,TRBV3-1,14
TGTGCCACCAGTGATTCGACAGGGGGCGGCTTTCCTGGGGCCAACGTCCTGACTTTC,CATSDSTGGGFPGANVLTF,TRBD1,TRBJ2-6,few,TRBV24-1,19
TGCAGCGTTGAAGATCGGTCGGGCTATGGCTACACCTTC,CSVEDRSGYGYTF,NA,TRBJ1-2,few,TRBV29-1,13
TGTGCCAGCAGCTTTCATAACGGCATAATCCTTCGTAGCACAGATACGCAGTATTTT,CASSFHNGIILRSTDTQYF,NA,TRBJ2-3,many,TRBV7-8,19
TGTGCCAGCAGCTTACCCCTCTATGGCTACACCTTC,CASSLPLYGYTF,NA,TRBJ1-2,NA,TRBV7-2,12
TGTGCCAGCAGCCAAGAGACCGGTAGGACCCAGTACTTC,CASSQETGRTQYF,NA,TRBJ2-5,few,TRBV14,13